The source of this TCR beta chain is a study of T cell clonotyping in hematopoietic cell transplantation. CDR3 length: 14 residues. V was shortened by 3 bases and J by 1 base, with 10 bases between the two germline ends. From germline, CDR1 is MNHEY and CDR2 SMNVEV (reference sequence). With regard to this clone: Its antigen remains unknown.

Time point reported: recipient sample about 28 days before transplant, after cytoreduction. Notes on the study in general: Higher Inverse Simpson Index values in graft donor and pretransplant recipient predicted broader posttransplant TCR diversity.

Generated by immunoSEQ multiplex PCR, the TCRdb table keeps only in-frame clones and is missing some. The profile covers 45,000 or so clones, with roughly 80% appearing a single time and roughly 5.7% taken by the ten largest. The V call is TRBV27, the J call TRBJ2-7; the D gene is possibly TRBD2 (6 bases). Sequenced here: peripheral blood mononuclear cells, sampled before stem cell transplant. This receptor was obtained from a man in his fifties or sixties with myelodysplastic syndrome. Some clones in this sample may be carry-over from other donors' samples. Written as DNA, the CDR3 is TGTGCCAGCAGTTTGCTAGGGAGGTCCTACGAGCAGTACTTC. The encoded protein is CASSLLGRSYEQYF.